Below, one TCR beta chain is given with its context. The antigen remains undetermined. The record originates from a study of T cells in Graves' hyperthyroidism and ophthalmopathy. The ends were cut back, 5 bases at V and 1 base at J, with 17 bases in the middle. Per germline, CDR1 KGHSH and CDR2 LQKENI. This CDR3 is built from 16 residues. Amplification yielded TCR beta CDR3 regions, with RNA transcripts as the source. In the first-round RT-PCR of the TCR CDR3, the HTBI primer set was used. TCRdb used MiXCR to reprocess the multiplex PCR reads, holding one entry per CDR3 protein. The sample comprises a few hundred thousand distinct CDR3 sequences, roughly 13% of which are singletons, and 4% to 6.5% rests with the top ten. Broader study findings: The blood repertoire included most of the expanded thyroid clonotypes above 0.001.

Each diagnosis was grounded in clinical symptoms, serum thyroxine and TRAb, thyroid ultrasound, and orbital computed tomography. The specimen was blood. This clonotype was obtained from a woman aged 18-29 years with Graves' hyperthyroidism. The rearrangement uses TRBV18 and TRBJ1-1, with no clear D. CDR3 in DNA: TGTGCCAGCTCATCCAACAAACTTACAAAGAACACTGAAGCTTTCTTT. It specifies CASSSNKLTKNTEAFF.